One sample yielded the 27 T cell receptor beta chains listed below, sequenced in a study of T cell responses to AZD1222 COVID-19 vaccine. Only in-frame clones appear in the TCRdb table, and some are missing; sequencing was by immunoSEQ multiplex PCR. The sample carries about 150,000 clones, around 93% recorded once. The specimen was peripheral blood, collected 28 days after the second AZD1222 dose. The receptors were gathered from an adult who received the AZD1222 COVID-19 vaccine.

This sequence joins TRBV6-2 or TRBV6-3 and TRBJ2-2, with 9 nucleotides matching TRBD2. CDR1 and CDR2 from the germline V gene are MNHEY and SVGEGT. The CDR3 covers 16 residues. V was pared by 2 bases and J by 5 bases, with 6 bases of the junction left unmatched. The CDR3 DNA follows: TGTGCCAGCAGTTACGGCGGGAGGGCCAAAACCGGGGAGCTGTTTTTT. Protein product: CASSYGGRAKTGELFF.

This rearrangement joins TRBV30 to TRBJ1-5; 8 nucleotides line up with TRBD1. There are 13 residues in the CDR3. Trimming at V came to 1 base and at J to 11 bases, leaving 7 bases not matched to a gene. Per the germline V gene, CDR1 is GTSNPN and CDR2 is SVGIG (reference sequence). CDR3 residues: CAWSEGQARSQHF. The CDR3 nucleotides are TGTGCCTGGAGTGAGGGACAGGCTCGGTCCCAGCATTTT.

The gene calls are TRBV7-9 and TRBJ2-1, with 8 positions matching TRBD1. CDR1 is SEHNR and CDR2 is FQNEAQ in the germline V gene (reference sequence). V was clipped by 5 bases and J by 3 bases; unmatched bases: 12. The CDR3 is 17 amino acids. The CDR3 DNA reads TGTGCCAGCAGCCTTCCGCGACAGGGGACCGACTACAATGAGCAGTTCTTC. It encodes CASSLPRQGTDYNEQFF.

This rearrangement joins TRBV9 to TRBJ1-1; the match to TRBD1 covers 7 bases. CDR1 is SGDLS and CDR2 is YYNGEE in the germline V gene. This CDR3 region has 14 residues. Trimming cost V 4 bases and J 4 bases; bases outside gene matches: 7. CDR3 sequence (DNA): TGTGCCAGCAGCTCGGGACAGCTTCTCACTGAAGCTTTCTTT. This encodes CASSSGQLLTEAFF.

V and J are TRBV5-4 and TRBJ1-2; D may be TRBD1 (5 bases). The CDR3 extends over 14 amino acids. CDR1 and CDR2 from the germline V gene are SGHNT and YYREEE (reference sequence). V was shortened by 4 bases and J by 7 bases, with 17 bases between the two germline ends. This CDR3 reads CASSTPRASGGYTF. The DNA of the CDR3 is TGTGCCAGCAGCACCCCCAGGGCATCGGGTGGCTACACCTTC. Using reference TRBV5-4 and TRBJ1-2 for the parts outside the CDR3, the full variable domain is ETGVTQSPTHLIKTRGQQVTLRCSSQSGHNTVSWYQQALGQGPQFIFQYYREEENGRGNFPPRFSGLQFPNYSSELNVNALELDDSALYLCASSTPRASGGYTFGSGTRLTVV.

The chain combines TRBV11-3 with TRBJ1-3; D call uncertain. V gave up 5 bases and J gave up 0 bases, with 8 bases separating them. CDR1 is SGHNT and CDR2 is YENEEA in the germline V gene. The length of the CDR3 is 14 residues. DNA of the CDR3: TGTGCCAGCAGCCGAGGGAGCTCTGGAAACACCATATATTTT. Translated, it gives CASSRGSSGNTIYF. The full variable domain, rest sourced from reference TRBV11-3 and TRBJ1-3, is EAGVVQSPRYKIIEKKQPVAFWCNPISGHNTLYWYLQNLGQGPELLIRYENEEAVDDSQLPKDRFSAERLKGVDSTLKIQPAELGDSAVYLCASSRGSSGNTIYFGEGSWLTVV.

The chain carries TRBV10-3 and TRBJ2-3, with 10 bases that match TRBD2. CDR1 is ENHRY and CDR2 is SYGVKD in the germline V gene. The ends lost 8 bases at V and 6 bases at J; junction bases unmatched: 8. The CDR3 runs to 14 residues. This CDR3 is CAIGTSGAGDTQYF. CDR3 nucleotides: TGTGCCATCGGCACTAGCGGGGCAGGGGATACGCAGTATTTT.

V usage is TRBV6-2 or TRBV6-3 and J usage is TRBJ2-7; TRBD1 is a possible D gene (6 bases). The CDR3 totals 12 residues. Deletions cut 5 bases from V and 2 bases from J, with 7 bases between. The germline V gene encodes CDR1 MNHEY and CDR2 SVGEGT. The CDR3 DNA reads as TGTGCCAGCAGTGGGGACACCTACGAGCAGTACTTC. Its protein product is CASSGDTYEQYF.

The chain carries TRBV5-8 and TRBJ2-3, with 8 bases identical to TRBD1. V shed 7 bases, J shed 4 bases, and the junction held 8 bases outside the gene matches. This CDR3 comprises 14 residues. Germline V CDR1 and CDR2: SGHTS, YDEGEE. Here the CDR3 reads CASGDRGWADTQYF. CDR3 DNA sequence: TGTGCCAGCGGTGACAGGGGCTGGGCAGATACGCAGTATTTT.

Only a few counts were recorded for this clone. V and J are TRBV23-1 and TRBJ1-2; 10 bases line up with TRBD1. TRBV23-1 is identified as an open reading frame with a role that is uncertain. J was trimmed by 3 bases and V by 5 bases; bases with no gene match: 9. The CDR3 has 16 amino acids. CDR3 residues: CASSDLGQGGDYGYTF. The CDR3, as DNA: TGCGCCAGCAGTGATCTCGGACAGGGGGGAGACTATGGCTACACCTTC.

This chain uses TRBV10-1 with TRBJ1-1; D ambiguous. Germline CDR1 reads WNHNN; CDR2 reads SYGVQD (reference sequence). Trimming shortened V by 5 bases and J by 4 bases, and 17 bases separated the two germline ends. The CDR3 runs to 15 residues. The CDR3 DNA reads TGCGCCAGCAGTAGAGACCAGACCGTGGGCACTGAAGCTTTCTTT. It specifies CASSRDQTVGTEAFF.

For the CDR3, the DNA is TGTGCCAGCAGCACCCCGAAGGGGAACAATTCACCCCTCCACTTT. It codes for CASSTPKGNNSPLHF. The chain carries TRBV11-2 and TRBJ1-6; the D gene is possibly TRBD1 (5 bases). Germline V lookup: CDR1 SGHAT, CDR2 FQNNGV. The CDR3 is 15 residues long. V was pared by 5 bases and J by 7 bases, with 15 bases between.

This clone was picked up one time. This chain connects TRBV14 to TRBJ1-6, with D possibly TRBD1 on 5 matching bases. Per the germline V gene, CDR1 is SGHDN and CDR2 is FVKESK. This CDR3 region has 13 residues. The ends were cut back, 4 bases at V and 11 bases at J, with 12 bases in the middle. The CDR3 loop is CASSPRDFPPLHF. The CDR3 DNA follows: TGTGCCAGCAGCCCCCGGGACTTTCCACCCCTCCACTTT.

CDR3 in DNA: TGTGCCAGCAGCCCTGATACGGTGAACACTGAAGCTTTCTTT. Translating gives CASSPDTVNTEAFF. The chain combines TRBV14 with TRBJ1-1; D not resolved. Trimming left V 4 bases short and J 0 bases short, with 9 bases between. The CDR3 covers 14 residues. The V gene's germline CDR1 is SGHDN and CDR2 FVKESK.

In this sample, this clone turned up a few times. This chain joins TRBV3-1 (or the pseudogene TRBV3-2) and TRBJ2-1, with 12 bases that match TRBD1. The V gene's germline CDR1 is LGHDT and CDR2 YNNKEL (reference sequence). The V and J ends lost 4 bases and 7 bases, in that order; junction bases with no gene match: 2. There are 14 residues in the CDR3. CDR3 amino acids: CASSRDRGRNEQFF. For the CDR3, the DNA is TGTGCCAGCAGCCGGGACAGGGGGCGTAATGAGCAGTTCTTC.

The gene calls are TRBV29-1 and TRBJ1-5, with D maybe TRBD1 (6 bases). V lost 6 bases and J 0 bases, leaving 18 bases between the germline ends. This CDR3 has 16 residues. Germline loops: CDR1 SQVTM, CDR2 ANQGSEA. The CDR3 region is CSVGQSGTDSNQPQHF. The CDR3 DNA reads TGCAGCGTCGGACAGTCCGGGACGGATAGCAATCAGCCCCAGCATTTT. The full variable domain, rest sourced from reference TRBV29-1 and TRBJ1-5, is SAVISQKPSRDICQRGTSLTIQCQVDSQVTMMFWYRQQPGQSLTLIATANQGSEATYESGFVIDKFPISRPNLTFSTLTVSNMSPEDSSIYLCSVGQSGTDSNQPQHFGDGTRLSIL.

About this clone: The sample contains more than one DNA sequence encoding this CDR3. This chain joins TRBV5-1 and TRBJ2-7; 11 bases are shared with TRBD1. Germline CDR1 reads SGHRS; CDR2 reads YFSETQ. J gave up 1 base and V 3 bases, and 3 bases lay outside the gene matches. This CDR3 has 15 residues. CDR3 in DNA: TGCGCCAGCAGCTCAGGACAGGGGGCATCCTACGAGCAGTACTTC. Protein product: CASSSGQGASYEQYF.

V is TRBV11-2 and J is TRBJ2-2; tentatively, D is TRBD1 (6 bases). With 4 bases removed from V and 7 bases from J, the gap between germline ends came to 10 bases. CDR3 length: 13 residues. Per germline, CDR1 SGHAT and CDR2 FQNNGV. DNA for the CDR3: TGTGCCAGCAGCTCACAGGGATTCGGGGAGCTGTTTTTT. Translated, it gives CASSSQGFGELFF.

This chain connects TRBV6-5 to TRBJ1-1; perhaps TRBD1 as D (6 bases). V lost 7 bases to trimming and J lost 0 bases, with 12 bases between them. This CDR3 has 14 residues. Germline CDR1 MNHEY, CDR2 SVGAGI. DNA for the CDR3: TGTGCCAGCACCGGACAGCGCTTGAACACTGAAGCTTTCTTT. Translating gives CASTGQRLNTEAFF.

J is TRBJ2-3 and V is TRBV11-2; TRBD1 matches at 9 bases. V trimming: 5 bases; J trimming: 5 bases; junction bases outside the gene matches: 8. Per germline, CDR1 SGHAT and CDR2 FQNNGV. This CDR3 spans 15 amino acids. In nucleotides, the CDR3 is TGTGCCAGCAGCCTGGGTGGGACAGGGTTAGATACGCAGTATTTT. This codes for CASSLGGTGLDTQYF.

The chain couples TRBV7-3 to TRBJ2-3, with 8 bases aligning to TRBD1. The ends lost 1 base at V and 6 bases at J; junction bases unmatched: 0. This CDR3 is built from 13 residues. Germline V gives CDR1 SGHTA, CDR2 FQGTGA. The CDR3 bases are TGTGCCAGCAGCTTAAACAGGGGGGATACGCAGTATTTT. As protein: CASSLNRGDTQYF. The full variable domain, with the rest looked up from reference TRBV7-3 and TRBJ2-3, is GAGVSQTPSNKVTEKGKYVELRCDPISGHTALYWYRQSLGQGPEFLIYFQGTGAADDSGLPNDRFFAVRPEGSVSTLKIQRTERGDSAVYLCASSLNRGDTQYFGPGTRLTVL.

The chain joins TRBV19 to TRBJ1-2; 7 positions agree with TRBD1. Germline assignment: CDR1 LNHDA and CDR2 SQIVND (reference sequence). Unmatched junction bases numbered 10, after V lost 5 bases and J lost 1 base. The CDR3 contains 16 residues. Written as DNA, the CDR3 is TGTGCCAGTAGTCAAGAAGGGACAGCCGGTAACTATGGCTACACCTTC. Its translation is CASSQEGTAGNYGYTF.

The J gene is TRBJ1-1, the V gene TRBV27, with 11 nucleotides matching TRBD1. This CDR3 contains 16 residues. Germline CDR1 is MNHEY and CDR2 is SMNVEV (reference sequence). Unmatched junction bases numbered 5, after V lost 1 base and J lost 4 bases. Written as DNA, the CDR3 is TGTGCCAGCAGTTTATTTCCCGGACAGGGGGCCACTGAAGCTTTCTTT. This translates into CASSLFPGQGATEAFF.

The chain uses TRBV19 and TRBJ2-1; no reliable D call. CDR1 is LNHDA, CDR2 SQIVND, per germline (reference sequence). The CDR3 has 13 amino acids. Deletions cut 2 bases from V and 5 bases from J, with 7 bases between. The CDR3 nucleotides read TGTGCCAGTAGTATATGGGTTGACAATGAGCAGTTCTTC. It codes for CASSIWVDNEQFF.

V and J are TRBV5-6 and TRBJ1-2; no clear D. Per the germline V gene, CDR1 is SGHDT and CDR2 is YYEEEE. The CDR3 spans 14 residues. The germline V and J ends were trimmed by 4 bases and 7 bases, with 17 bases remaining between them. The CDR3 region is CASSLRLGRIGYTF. The DNA for the CDR3 is TGTGCCAGCAGCCTTCGTCTTGGGCGCATTGGCTACACCTTC.

The chain has TRBV28 and TRBJ2-3; 12 nucleotides line up with TRBD2. Trimming removed 6 bases from V and 1 base from J; junction bases left unmatched: 11. The CDR3 runs 18 residues. The V gene's germline CDR1 is MDHEN and CDR2 SYDVKM. The chain's CDR3 is CASRPASGRASGTDTQYF. CDR3 coding DNA: TGTGCCAGCAGACCTGCTAGCGGGAGGGCCTCGGGCACAGATACGCAGTATTTT.

The count of this clone is one. This chain links TRBV9 with TRBJ1-6; D is uncertain. Trimming took 0 bases from V and 5 from J, leaving 9 bases between them. The CDR3 runs to 15 residues. The V gene's germline CDR1 is SGDLS and CDR2 YYNGEE. CDR3 bases: TGTGCCAGCAGCGTAGGCCCTAACAATAATTCACCCCTCCACTTT. Its protein product is CASSVGPNNNSPLHF. The full variable domain, with the rest looked up from reference TRBV9 and TRBJ1-6, is DSGVTQTPKHLITATGQRVTLRCSPRSGDLSVYWYQQSLDQGLQFLIQYYNGEERAKGNILERFSAQQFPDLHSELNLSSLELGDSALYFCASSVGPNNNSPLHFGNGTRLTVT.